This TCR beta chain stems from a study of T cells expressing NK-cell markers. Across the study: Investigators obtained TCR beta repertoires from sorted CD3+CD56+NKG2C+, CD3+CD56+NKG2C- and CD3+CD56-NKG2C+ T cells.

It was by 5'RACE template switching with UMIs that TCR beta cDNA was made. TCRdb derives one entry per CDR3 protein from the 5' RACE reads, leaving out DNA. This table holds 130,000 to 150,000 distinct CDR3 sequences. Per the germline V gene, CDR1 is SGDLS and CDR2 is YYNGEE. The CDR3 totals 14 residues. Comment on this clonotype: Its target is unknown.

Whole-study results and caveats: In several donors, dominant clonotypes made up roughly 28.3-65% of CD3+CD56-NKG2C+ cells. Among CD8+ T cells from several donors, dominant NKG2C+ clonotypes accounted for 1.0-7.0%.

The sequence was collected from a young man in good health. What was sequenced was blood T cells: a sorted CD56 or NKG2C T cell subset, CD4+ or CD8+ T cells, or bulk PBMC T cells (not recorded which). The chain is built from TRBV9 and TRBJ2-4. This CDR3 reads CASSGGTSKNIQYF.